A single sample gave rise to the 31 T cell receptor beta chains below, sequenced in a study of identical twins. TCRdb used MiXCR to reprocess the 5' RACE reads, holding one entry per CDR3 protein. The table includes 420,000 or so distinct CDR3 sequences, less than 20% detected once. The sequencing sample was made of naive T cells sorted from blood. These receptors originate from a man aged 50-60 years in good health.

This clonotype was found many times. This chain connects TRBV29-1 to TRBJ2-5; D possibly matches TRBD1 or TRBD2 (5 bases each). Trimming removed 4 bases at V and 1 base at J, with 13 bases between. CDR1 SQVTM and CDR2 ANQGSEA come from the germline V gene. The CDR3 contains 14 residues. The CDR3 sequence: CSVVHGAVQETQYF. CDR3 coding DNA: TGCAGCGTTGTTCACGGGGCCGTCCAAGAGACCCAGTACTTC. The full variable domain, rest sourced from reference TRBV29-1 and TRBJ2-5, is SAVISQKPSRDICQRGTSLTIQCQVDSQVTMMFWYRQQPGQSLTLIATANQGSEATYESGFVIDKFPISRPNLTFSTLTVSNMSPEDSSIYLCSVVHGAVQETQYFGPGTRLLVL.

The CDR3 bases are TGCGCCAGCAGACATAGGCGGGAGGGCCTCTATACGCAGTATTTT. It encodes CASRHRREGLYTQYF. V and J are TRBV10-1 and TRBJ2-3; 9 nucleotides match TRBD2. The CDR3 covers 15 residues. Germline V gene lookup returns CDR1 WNHNN and CDR2 SYGVQD (reference sequence). V was pared by 6 bases and J by 7 bases, with 11 bases of the junction left unmatched.

Many counts were recorded for this clonotype. The rearrangement links TRBV29-1 to TRBJ1-5; possibly TRBD1 for D (6 bases). CDR1 is SQVTM, CDR2 ANQGSEA, per germline. The CDR3 length is 14 residues. V lost 5 bases to trimming and J lost 2 bases, with 13 bases between them. CDR3: CSVSTGSGNQPQHF. CDR3 bases: TGCAGCGTTTCCACAGGGAGCGGCAATCAGCCCCAGCATTTT.

The chain is built from TRBV15 and TRBJ2-7, with 9 positions matching TRBD1. The CDR3 is 15 residues long. Germline V CDR1 and CDR2: LNHNV, YYDKDF (reference sequence). V was clipped by 0 bases and J by 2 bases; unmatched bases: 2. Written as DNA, the CDR3 is TGTGCCACCAGCAGAGATCGACAGGGGGCCTACGAGCAGTACTTC. Translated: CATSRDRQGAYEQYF.

The J gene is TRBJ1-1, the V gene TRBV27; D remains ambiguous. The V gene's germline CDR1 is MNHEY and CDR2 SMNVEV (reference sequence). V was cut by 3 bases and J by 4 bases, with 9 bases left in between. The CDR3 covers 13 residues. The chain's CDR3 is CASSLSIGTEAFF. CDR3 coding DNA: TGTGCCAGCAGTTTGTCAATTGGCACTGAAGCTTTCTTT.

This clonotype was counted only a few times. The rearrangement links TRBV9 to TRBJ1-1; D is uncertain. The CDR3 covers 13 residues. V gave up 1 base and J gave up 1 base, with 5 bases separating them. CDR1 SGDLS and CDR2 YYNGEE come from the germline V gene. CDR3 in DNA: TGTGCCAGCAGCGTAAAATGGAACACTGAAGCTTTCTTT. Protein sequence: CASSVKWNTEAFF.

This clonotype occurred a few times. The chain links TRBV5-1 to TRBJ2-1; 8 bases agree with TRBD1. V lost 2 bases and J lost 3; bases outside the gene matches: 4. Germline CDR1 SGHRS, CDR2 YFSETQ. The CDR3 is 15 amino acids. In DNA, the CDR3 is TGCGCCAGCAGCTTACAGGGGGGCCTCTACAATGAGCAGTTCTTC. Translating it yields CASSLQGGLYNEQFF.

This clonotype has a count of ten or more. V is TRBV5-1 and J is TRBJ2-7; 7 nucleotides line up with TRBD1. The CDR3 has 14 residues. Germline loops: CDR1 SGHRS, CDR2 YFSETQ. Germline trimming cut 4 bases from V and 1 base from J; bases unmatched to any gene: 5. CDR3 sequence reads: CASSKEGQSYEQYF. The DNA of the CDR3 is TGCGCCAGCAGCAAAGAGGGACAGTCCTACGAGCAGTACTTC. The variable domain in full, completed from reference TRBV5-1 and TRBJ2-7, reads KAGVTQTPRYLIKTRGQQVTLSCSPISGHRSVSWYQQTPGQGLQFLFEYFSETQRNKGNFPGRFSGRQFSNSRSEMNVSTLELGDSALYLCASSKEGQSYEQYFGPGTRLTVT.

This clonotype was found a few times. The chain uses TRBV7-9 and TRBJ2-5; maybe TRBD2 (5 bases). Germline V gene lookup returns CDR1 SEHNR and CDR2 FQNEAQ (reference sequence). The CDR3 contains 15 residues. V was cut by 5 bases and J by 1 base, with 14 bases left in between. The CDR3 region is CASSAGWGSQETQYF. CDR3 DNA: TGTGCCAGCAGCGCGGGTTGGGGTAGCCAAGAGACCCAGTACTTC.

J is TRBJ1-1 and V is TRBV4-3; D is unresolved. The CDR3 is 15 amino acids. V lost 2 bases and J 0 bases, leaving 10 bases between the germline ends. Germline CDR1 is LGHNA and CDR2 is YSLEER. The CDR3 DNA is TGCGCCAGCAGCCAAATAACAGAGGTGAACACTGAAGCTTTCTTT. Translating gives CASSQITEVNTEAFF.

There are many counts of this clonotype. This chain uses TRBV12-3 or TRBV12-4 with TRBJ2-5, with a possible D match to TRBD2 (5 bases). Trimming stripped 1 base from V and 4 bases from J, with 7 bases between. This CDR3 spans 13 amino acids. The CDR3 sequence: CASSLVEGETQYF. As DNA, the CDR3 is TGTGCCAGCAGTTTAGTCGAGGGAGAGACCCAGTACTTC.

V and J are TRBV27 and TRBJ2-2; D call uncertain. This CDR3 contains 14 residues. The germline V gene encodes CDR1 MNHEY and CDR2 SMNVEV (reference sequence). V shed 3 bases and J shed 4 bases, with 9 bases lying between them. The CDR3 DNA is TGTGCCAGCAGTTTGGGTGTATCCACCGGGGAGCTGTTTTTT. It specifies CASSLGVSTGELFF.

The chain has TRBV2 and TRBJ2-1; weak D call: TRBD2 (6 bases). The CDR3 totals 14 residues. V lost 5 bases and J 7 bases, leaving 15 bases between the germline ends. The germline gives CDR1 SNHLY, CDR2 FYNNEI. In DNA form, the CDR3 reads TGTGCCAGCAGTACCGGGACTCCGTGGAATGAGCAGTTCTTC. Protein sequence: CASSTGTPWNEQFF.

The table lists this clonotype with many counts. V is TRBV6-9 and J is TRBJ1-3; weak D call: TRBD1 (5 bases). The CDR3 totals 14 residues. V lost 5 bases and J lost 4, with 12 bases in between. Germline V gene sequence: CDR1 MNHGY, CDR2 SVAAGI. CDR3 region: CASSRGGLGNTIYF. CDR3 coding DNA: TGTGCCAGCAGTCGGGGGGGATTGGGAAACACCATATATTTT.

The sample holds a few counts of this clonotype. The gene calls are TRBV29-1 and TRBJ2-3; TRBD2 might be the D (6 bases). This CDR3 is built from 16 residues. Looked up from germline, CDR1 is SQVTM and CDR2 is ANQGSEA. Trimming shortened V by 7 bases and J by 3 bases, and 23 bases separated the two germline ends. The CDR3 sequence: CSAPFGGSLVTDTQYF. The DNA for the CDR3 is TGCAGCGCCCCGTTTGGGGGGAGCTTGGTAACAGATACGCAGTATTTT.

This clonotype was detected ten times or more. The rearrangement links TRBV5-1 to TRBJ1-6; D is undetermined. With 2 bases removed from V and 7 bases from J, the gap between germline ends came to 10 bases. Germline V CDR1 and CDR2: SGHRS, YFSETQ. The CDR3 consists of 14 residues. The CDR3 DNA reads TGCGCCAGCAGCTTTACCGGGAGAAATTCACCCCTCCACTTT. Its protein is CASSFTGRNSPLHF.

There are many counts of this clonotype. V and J are TRBV24-1 and TRBJ2-3; no clear D. This CDR3 is built from 13 residues. V was trimmed by 3 bases and J by 0 bases, leaving 3 bases between them. Germline V gene lookup returns CDR1 KGHDR and CDR2 SFDVKD. The CDR3, as DNA: TGTGCCACCAGTGATCAAAGCACAGATACGCAGTATTTT. Translation: CATSDQSTDTQYF.

The table lists this clonotype with a few counts. This rearrangement joins TRBV6-5 to TRBJ2-7, with 8 bases that match TRBD1. V lost 5 bases and J lost 10; bases outside the gene matches: 16. The CDR3 has 15 amino acids. The germline V gene encodes CDR1 MNHEY and CDR2 SVGAGI. The CDR3 loop is CASSHTGTGDLNQYF. The DNA for the CDR3 is TGTGCCAGCAGTCACACCGGGACAGGCGATCTGAACCAGTACTTC.

This clonotype occurred a few times. The chain links TRBV4-3 to TRBJ2-1; D call uncertain. CDR1 LGHNA and CDR2 YSLEER come from the germline V gene. The CDR3 consists of 16 residues. V dropped 0 bases and J dropped 4 bases, with 13 bases sitting between them. The CDR3 DNA sequence: TGCGCCAGCAGCCAAGATATGGATCGGCAATACAATGAGCAGTTCTTC. Translating gives CASSQDMDRQYNEQFF.

This clonotype was seen many times. The chain has TRBV6-2 or TRBV6-3 and TRBJ2-1, with D unclear. V lost 4 bases and J lost 0, with 10 bases in between. Per the germline V gene, CDR1 is MNHEY and CDR2 is SVGEGT. The CDR3 is made up of 15 amino acids. Here the CDR3 reads CASSSDGSSYNEQFF. The CDR3 DNA reads TGTGCCAGCAGTTCGGACGGATCCTCCTACAATGAGCAGTTCTTC.

The J gene is TRBJ2-6, the V gene TRBV6-5; D may be TRBD1 or TRBD2 (6 bases each). The CDR3 is 17 amino acids. V was cut by 2 bases and J by 9 bases, with 20 bases left in between. Per the germline V gene, CDR1 is MNHEY and CDR2 is SVGAGI. Here the CDR3 reads CASSYRGGSDRRNVLTF. CDR3 DNA sequence: TGTGCCAGCAGTTACCGGGGAGGTTCCGACAGGCGCAACGTCCTGACTTTC.

This clonotype was detected only a few times. The rearrangement joins TRBV10-3 to TRBJ2-7; no definite D call. The CDR3 is made up of 12 amino acids. Trimming left V 3 bases short and J 4 bases short, with 7 bases between. Germline loops: CDR1 ENHRY, CDR2 SYGVKD. In nucleotides, the CDR3 is TGTGCCATCAGTGAAACCGGGTACGAGCAGTACTTC. It translates to CAISETGYEQYF.

This clonotype was detected a few times. This chain joins TRBV11-2 and TRBJ1-1; D is ambiguous. Germline V gene data show CDR1 as SGHAT and CDR2 as FQNNGV. This CDR3 is built from 14 residues. V lost 0 bases and J 5 bases, leaving 10 bases between the germline ends. Here the CDR3 reads CASSLEPGVTEAFF. The CDR3 DNA is TGTGCCAGCAGCTTAGAACCGGGTGTAACTGAAGCTTTCTTT.

A note on this clonotype: The junction and the germline gene differ at one end; a read error may be behind it. The chain carries TRBV15 and TRBJ2-7; 8 nucleotides align to TRBD1. The germline V gene has CDR1 LNHNV and CDR2 YYDKDF (reference sequence). This CDR3 has 14 residues. CDR3 nucleotide sequence: TGTGCCACCAGCGGAGACAGGGGTCCTTACGAGCAGTACTTC. It is translated as CATSGDRGPYEQYF.

The chain is built from TRBV13 and TRBJ1-1; 7 positions agree with TRBD1. V gave up 5 bases and J gave up 0 bases; unmatched junction bases: 9. The CDR3 extends over 16 amino acids. Germline V gives CDR1 PRHDT, CDR2 FYEKMQ (reference sequence). The CDR3 sequence is CASSTRQGGMNTEAFF. CDR3 in DNA: TGTGCCAGCAGCACCAGACAGGGCGGCATGAACACTGAAGCTTTCTTT.

This rearrangement joins TRBV7-2 to TRBJ2-3; D tentatively fits TRBD1 or TRBD2 (5 bases each). The germline V gene encodes CDR1 SGHTA and CDR2 FQGNSA. V lost 1 base and J 0 bases, leaving 14 bases between the germline ends. The CDR3 is 17 residues long. The CDR3 coding sequence is TGTGCCAGCAGCTTAGTCGGGACCTCCTATAGCACAGATACGCAGTATTTT. This gives the protein CASSLVGTSYSTDTQYF. Full variable domain (missing parts from reference TRBV7-2 and TRBJ2-3): GAGVSQSPSNKVTEKGKDVELRCDPISGHTALYWYRQSLGQGLEFLIYFQGNSAPDKSGLPSDRFSAERTGGSVSTLTIQRTQQEDSAVYLCASSLVGTSYSTDTQYFGPGTRLTVL.

This clonotype was recorded at least ten times. CDR3 sequence reads: CASSLLGESYNEQFF. The CDR3 region has the DNA TGTGCCAGCAGTTTGTTGGGGGAAAGCTACAATGAGCAGTTCTTC. The V gene is TRBV28, the J gene TRBJ2-1; D tentatively fits TRBD1 or TRBD2 (5 bases each). Germline CDR1 is MDHEN and CDR2 is SYDVKM. V was clipped by 3 bases and J by 3 bases, with 12 bases between them. This CDR3 is built from 15 residues.

This clonotype was seen only a few times. The gene calls are TRBV5-5 and TRBJ2-7; the D is unclear. V lost 3 bases and J lost 3, with 19 bases in between. The CDR3 is 16 residues long. Germline V gene lookup returns CDR1 SGHKS and CDR2 YYEKEE (reference sequence). The CDR3 protein is CASSSDIATSYYEQYF. The CDR3 nucleotides read TGTGCCAGCAGCTCCGATATTGCTACGAGTTACTACGAGCAGTACTTC.

This clonotype has more than one count but fewer than ten. This chain connects TRBV20-1 to TRBJ2-1, with 8 nucleotides matching TRBD2. The CDR3 consists of 12 residues. Trimming at V came to 4 bases and at J to 4 bases, leaving 0 bases not matched to a gene. The germline CDR1 and CDR2 sequences are DFQATT and SNEGSKA (reference sequence). In DNA form, the CDR3 reads TGCAGTGCTACGGGAGGGTACAATGAGCAGTTCTTC. Translating it yields CSATGGYNEQFF.

This clonotype has only a few counts. J is TRBJ2-5 and V is TRBV6-1; TRBD2 agrees at 8 bases. The germline gives CDR1 MNHNS, CDR2 SASEGT. V lost 4 bases and J lost 10; bases outside the gene matches: 11. The CDR3 has 14 amino acids. CDR3 residues: CASSGLATPWDQYF. The CDR3 nucleotides read TGTGCCAGCAGTGGACTAGCGACCCCGTGGGACCAGTACTTC.

The V call is TRBV6-6, the J call TRBJ1-4; 7 nucleotides align to TRBD1. Trimming took 6 bases from V and 8 from J; bases not matched to a gene: 6. The CDR3 loop spans 13 amino acids. Per the germline V gene, CDR1 is MNHNY and CDR2 is SVGAGI (reference sequence). This CDR3 is CASSHRGIEKLFF. The CDR3 nucleotides read TGTGCCAGCAGCCACAGGGGAATCGAAAAACTGTTTTTT.